Each of the 4 T cell receptor beta chains below was sequenced from the same sample in a study of Ad26.COV2.S vaccination and SARS-CoV-2 variants. Produced via immunoSEQ multiplex PCR; TCRdb's table is partial and in-frame only. Of roughly 400,000 clones in the sample, around 92% were seen once. The sample's treatment: roughly 19 received Ad26.COV2.S at low or high dose, single or two shots; a few received placebo; per-sample allocation not given. Vaccine and placebo recipients were sampled on day 63 after the first injection. The sample consisted of peripheral blood, taken in a trial of Ad26.COV2.S vaccine versus placebo. These receptors were obtained from a person aged 18-65 years who received the Ad26.COV2.S COVID-19 vaccine or a placebo.

The rearrangement links TRBV7-2 to TRBJ1-3, with D uncertain. The CDR3 has 13 amino acids. CDR1 and CDR2 from the germline V gene are SGHTA and FQGNSA. The CDR3 DNA is TGTGCTTGTGGATCGTTCTCTGGAAACACCATATATTTT. Its protein product is CACGSFSGNTIYF.

The chain carries TRBV28 and TRBJ1-1; D is perhaps TRBD1 (5 bases). This CDR3 spans 12 amino acids. The V gene lost 5 bases and the J gene lost 7 bases, with 11 bases spanning the gap. In germline, CDR1 is MDHEN, CDR2 SYDVKM. The CDR3, as DNA: TGTGCCAGCAGTGTACGGCAGGGTGAAGCTTTCTTT. Translating gives CASSVRQGEAFF.

The V and J genes are TRBV9 and TRBJ1-3; tentative D call: TRBD1 (5 bases). Trimming left V 2 bases short and J 0 bases short, with 12 bases between. Germline assignment: CDR1 SGDLS and CDR2 YYNGEE. The CDR3 has 16 residues. The CDR3 region is CASSVDQGLSGNTIYF. CDR3 coding DNA: TGTGCCAGCAGCGTCGACCAGGGCCTCTCTGGAAACACCATATATTTT.

This rearrangement joins TRBV18 to TRBJ1-1; 7 bases are shared with TRBD1. This CDR3 has 14 amino acids. V was clipped by 3 bases and J by 4 bases; unmatched bases: 5. Germline V lookup: CDR1 KGHSH, CDR2 LQKENI. The CDR3 is CASSPTGWATEAFF. The CDR3 nucleotides read TGTGCCAGCTCACCGACAGGGTGGGCCACTGAAGCTTTCTTT.